The rows below give T cell receptor beta chains drawn from one sample of a study of cytomegalovirus exposure and HLA in healthy donors. Measured with immunoSEQ multiplex PCR; TCRdb has only the in-frame clones, and not every one. The sample holds 150,000 to 200,000 clones; 80% are singletons and the top ten take more than 5.5%. Specimen: PBMCs. All receptors come from a young man in good health and CMV-seropositive. The CDR3 runs from the conserved cysteine through the conserved F or W. A D gene is named only where the DNA matches it firmly. Clone size is shown for a subset of rows, as once, few, many or a class of expanded clone.

>NA|TRBJ2-6|TRBV9|TRBD1
CASSTDRGSFSGANVLTF
TGTGCCAGCAGCACGGACAGGGGTTCTTTCTCTGGGGCCAACGTCCTGACTTTC
>few|TRBJ2-5|TRBV6-6|TRBD1
CASSYNRGGETQYF
TGTGCCAGCAGTTACAACAGGGGTGGAGAGACCCAGTACTTC
>NA|TRBJ1-5|TRBV2|TRBD1
CASSRDRAGNQPQHF
TGTGCCAGCAGTCGGGACAGGGCCGGCAATCAGCCCCAGCATTTT
>NA|TRBJ1-4|TRBV15|TRBD1
CATSNHRGGSEKLFF
TGTGCCACCAGCAACCACAGGGGAGGCAGTGAAAAACTGTTTTTT
>NA|TRBJ1-2|TRBV18|NA
CASSAEIGDYGYTF
TGTGCCAGCTCAGCGGAAATCGGGGACTATGGCTACACCTTC
>NA|TRBJ2-7|TRBV9|NA
CASSGSTFSEQYF
TGTGCCAGCAGCGGTAGCACCTTTTCCGAGCAGTACTTC
>once|TRBJ2-7|TRBV6-1|NA
CASSEFRYEQYF
TGTGCCAGCAGTGAGTTTCGCTACGAGCAGTACTTC
>NA|TRBJ1-6|TRBV7-8|NA
CASDGGGSSYNSPLHF
TGTGCCAGCGACGGGGGTGGGAGCTCCTATAATTCACCCCTCCACTTT
>NA|TRBJ1-1|TRBV5-6|TRBD1
CASSFLGQASTEAFF
TGTGCCAGCAGCTTTTTAGGACAGGCTTCCACTGAAGCTTTCTTT
>NA|TRBJ2-2|TRBV5-1|TRBD2
CASSSEGTRGGELFF
TGCGCCAGCAGCTCCGAGGGGACTAGGGGCGGGGAGCTGTTTTTT
>NA|TRBJ1-3|TRBV16|NA
CASSQSSRASGNTIYF
TGTGCCAGCAGCCAATCCTCCAGGGCCTCTGGAAACACCATATATTTT
>NA|TRBJ1-2|TRBV6-6|TRBD1
CASSSSTGETYGYTF
TGTGCCAGCAGTTCCTCGACAGGGGAGACCTATGGCTACACCTTC
>NA|TRBJ2-7|TRBV27|NA
CASSWTQAAYEQYF
TGTGCCAGCAGTTGGACTCAAGCAGCCTACGAGCAGTACTTC
>NA|TRBJ1-6|TRBV9|NA
CASSVAPGFNSPLHF
TGTGCCAGCAGCGTAGCGCCAGGGTTTAATTCACCCCTCCACTTT
>NA|TRBJ2-2|TRBV5-4|TRBD2
CASSSQRGGNTGELFF
TGTGCCAGCAGCTCCCAGCGGGGGGGCAACACCGGGGAGCTGTTTTTT
>NA|TRBJ1-1|TRBV7-9|NA
CASSFSTAEAFF
TGTGCCAGCAGCTTTAGCACCGCCGAAGCTTTCTTT
>NA|TRBJ2-7|TRBV6-5|NA
CASRRTASEQYF
TGTGCCAGCAGGCGCACGGCAAGCGAGCAGTACTTC
>NA|TRBJ2-7|TRBV6-5|TRBD2
CASSYAGGRGSYEQYF
TGTGCCAGCAGTTACGCGGGAGGGCGAGGCTCCTACGAGCAGTACTTC
>NA|TRBJ2-7|TRBV4-2|TRBD2
CASSTSGAQAEQYF
TGTGCCAGCAGCACTAGCGGGGCTCAGGCGGAGCAGTACTTC
>NA|TRBJ2-7|TRBV6-6|TRBD2
CASSYPGGNTYEQYF
TGTGCCAGCAGTTACCCGGGAGGGAACACCTACGAGCAGTACTTC
>few|TRBJ2-7|TRBV30|TRBD1
CAWSSNGQGVGEQYF
TGTGCCTGGAGCAGCAACGGACAGGGGGTAGGCGAGCAGTACTTC